This T cell receptor (beta chain) was identified during a study of CD8+ T cells in alopecia areata. In each case, RNA was isolated and then reverse transcribed into cDNA as the sequencing template. Using immunoSEQ multiplex PCR, the repertoire was profiled, and TCRdb retains in-frame clones only, with some absent. Altogether roughly 150,000 clones are present, around 55% being singletons, with the ten largest covering 4.8%. The V gene's germline CDR1 is SQVTM and CDR2 ANQGSEA. CDR3 length: 14 amino acids. V gave up 7 bases and J gave up 7 bases; unmatched junction bases: 10. The sequence was collected from a human donor in good health. The chain carries TRBV29-1 and TRBJ1-4; TRBD1 aligns across 9 bases. The sequencing sample was made of CD4+ T cells sorted from blood. The CDR3 protein is CSGMGGQGTEKLFF. The CDR3 bases are TGCAGCGGGATGGGAGGACAGGGGACTGAAAAACTGTTTTTT. The whole variable domain, remainder taken from reference TRBV29-1 and TRBJ1-4, is SAVISQKPSRDICQRGTSLTIQCQVDSQVTMMFWYRQQPGQSLTLIATANQGSEATYESGFVIDKFPISRPNLTFSTLTVSNMSPEDSSIYLCSGMGGQGTEKLFFGSGTQLSVL.